Listed here are 12 T cell receptor beta chains from one sample, sequenced in a study of cytomegalovirus exposure and HLA in healthy donors. The PCR employed 60 Vbeta primers together with 13 Jbeta primers. Clones were sequenced by immunoSEQ multiplex PCR, and TCRdb holds only the in-frame ones, with some missing. The data show over 130,000 clones, more than 65% seen once. Sequenced sample: PBMCs. These TCRs come from a man in his fifties or sixties in good health and CMV-seropositive.

The chain combines TRBV27 with TRBJ1-3; D gene uncertain. The V end was cut by 7 bases, the J end by 9 bases, with 10 bases between. Germline-derived CDR1 and CDR2 are MNHEY and SMNVEV (reference sequence). CDR3 length: 11 amino acids. The CDR3 region is CASITCGTIYF. CDR3 nucleotides: TGTGCCAGCATTACGTGCGGCACCATATATTTT.

This chain uses TRBV5-1 with TRBJ1-2; TRBD1 matches 7 bases. There are 14 residues in the CDR3. Germline CDR1 is SGHRS and CDR2 is YFSETQ. The junction had 12 bases not matched to a gene; V was cut back by 6 bases and J by 7 bases. This CDR3 reads CASTVDRDLLGYTF. The CDR3 bases are TGCGCCAGCACCGTTGACAGGGACCTTCTTGGCTACACCTTC.

J is TRBJ2-1 and V is TRBV15, with D possibly matching TRBD2 (6 bases). V was cut by 2 bases and J by 10 bases, with 6 bases left in between. The CDR3 sequence is 11 residues long. The germline gives CDR1 LNHNV, CDR2 YYDKDF (reference sequence). The CDR3 DNA sequence: TGTGCCACCAGCAGAAGCGGGGAGCAGTTCTTC. As protein: CATSRSGEQFF.

V usage is TRBV19 and J usage is TRBJ2-7, with 12 bases identical to TRBD2. The CDR3 covers 16 residues. From germline, CDR1 is LNHDA and CDR2 SQIVND (reference sequence). V lost 2 bases, J lost 4 bases, and 6 bases stayed unmatched. This CDR3 reads CASSILPTSGRYEQYF. CDR3 nucleotide sequence: TGTGCCAGTAGTATACTCCCGACTAGCGGGAGATACGAGCAGTACTTC.

The chain employs TRBV5-1 and TRBJ1-2; no clear D. The CDR3 consists of 14 residues. V was cut by 2 bases and J by 4 bases, with 12 bases left in between. CDR1 and CDR2 from the germline V gene are SGHRS and YFSETQ. CDR3 DNA: TGCGCCAGCAGCTTTGAGGAGATAGGCTATGGCTACACCTTC. Its protein product is CASSFEEIGYGYTF.

This clone was detected only a few times. J is TRBJ1-3 and V is TRBV4-1; the D is unclear. The CDR3 consists of 15 residues. V lost 0 bases and J lost 8, with 14 bases in between. Germline V gives CDR1 MGHRA, CDR2 YSYEKL. For the CDR3, the DNA is TGCGCCAGCAGCCAAGATAACCGGGAGTACGACACCATATATTTT. Its protein is CASSQDNREYDTIYF.

This clone was recorded a few times. The rearrangement uses TRBV19 and TRBJ2-7, with D possibly being TRBD2 (6 bases). The CDR3 runs to 14 residues. V dropped 3 bases and J dropped 3 bases, with 12 bases sitting between them. Germline V lookup: CDR1 LNHDA, CDR2 SQIVND (reference sequence). This CDR3 is CASSIGDSLYEQYF. CDR3 nucleotides: TGTGCCAGTAGTATTGGGGACTCACTCTACGAGCAGTACTTC.

The gene calls are TRBV2 and TRBJ2-4, with 9 bases identical to TRBD2. The CDR3 extends over 18 amino acids. Trimming at V came to 5 bases and at J to 2 bases, leaving 13 bases not matched to a gene. From germline, CDR1 is SNHLY and CDR2 FYNNEI. CDR3: CASSLRRIAGESKNIQYF. For the CDR3, the DNA is TGTGCCAGCAGTTTACGCCGTATAGCGGGAGAGTCCAAAAACATTCAGTACTTC.

This clone was observed a single time. The chain carries TRBV5-1 and TRBJ2-3; D is unresolved. V gave up 0 bases and J gave up 8 bases, with 7 bases separating them. In germline, CDR1 is SGHRS, CDR2 YFSETQ. This CDR3 comprises 12 residues. CDR3 coding DNA: TGCGCCAGCAGCTTGGGTCTCCCTACGCAGTATTTT. Residues: CASSLGLPTQYF.

This clone was counted once. V is TRBV6-4 and J is TRBJ2-7, with 7 bases that match TRBD1. Trimming took 6 bases from V and 1 from J; bases not matched to a gene: 6. This CDR3 is built from 14 residues. CDR1 is MRHNA, CDR2 SNTAGT, per germline. The CDR3 DNA reads as TGTGCCAGCAGGGCCCAGGGGGATTCCTACGAGCAGTACTTC. Its translation: CASRAQGDSYEQYF.

The chain joins TRBV7-8 to TRBJ1-6, with D possibly being TRBD1 (5 bases). CDR3 length: 18 residues. Germline loops: CDR1 SGHVS, CDR2 FQNEAQ. V dropped 0 bases and J dropped 2 bases, with 14 bases sitting between them. In DNA form, the CDR3 reads TGTGCCAGCAGCTTAGCAATAGTTCAGGGTCCCTATAATTCACCCCTCCACTTT. Amino acid sequence: CASSLAIVQGPYNSPLHF.

In its sample, this clone was seen a few times. The chain couples TRBV25-1 to TRBJ2-2, with 9 positions matching TRBD1. Germline CDR1 is MGHDK and CDR2 is SYGVNS. CDR3 size: 15 residues. V gave up 6 bases and J gave up 5 bases; unmatched junction bases: 7. CDR3 in DNA: TGTGCCAGCAGCCTAACAGGGGGCGATACCGGGGAGCTGTTTTTT. Residues: CASSLTGGDTGELFF.